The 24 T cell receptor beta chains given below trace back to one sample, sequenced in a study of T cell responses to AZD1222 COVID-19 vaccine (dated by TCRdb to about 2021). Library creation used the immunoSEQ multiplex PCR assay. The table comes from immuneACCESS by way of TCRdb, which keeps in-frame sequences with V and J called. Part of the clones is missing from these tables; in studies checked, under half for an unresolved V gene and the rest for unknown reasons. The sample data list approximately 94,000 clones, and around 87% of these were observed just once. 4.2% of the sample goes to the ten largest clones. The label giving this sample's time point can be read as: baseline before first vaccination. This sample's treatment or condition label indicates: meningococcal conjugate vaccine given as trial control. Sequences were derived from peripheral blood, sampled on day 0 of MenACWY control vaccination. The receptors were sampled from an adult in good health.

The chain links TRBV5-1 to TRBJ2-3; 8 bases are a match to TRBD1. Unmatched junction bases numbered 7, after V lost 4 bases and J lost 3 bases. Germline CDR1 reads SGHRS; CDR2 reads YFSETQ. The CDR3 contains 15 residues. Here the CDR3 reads CASSVSRGRTDTQYF. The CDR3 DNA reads TGCGCCAGCAGCGTCTCCAGGGGGCGGACAGATACGCAGTATTTT.

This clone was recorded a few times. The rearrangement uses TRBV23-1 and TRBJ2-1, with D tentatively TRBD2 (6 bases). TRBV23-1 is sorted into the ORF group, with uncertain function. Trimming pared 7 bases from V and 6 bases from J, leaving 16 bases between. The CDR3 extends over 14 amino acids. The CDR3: CASTQGLGGNEQFF. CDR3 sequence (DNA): TGCGCCAGCACCCAGGGTTTGGGGGGCAATGAGCAGTTCTTC.

CDR3 DNA sequence: TGTGCCAGCACCGTAGGGGGGGCTGCAAGGGGCGAGCAGTACTTC. This codes for CASTVGGAARGEQYF. The chain couples TRBV2 to TRBJ2-7; a weak D match, TRBD2 (7 bases). The CDR3 spans 15 residues. Germline loops: CDR1 SNHLY, CDR2 FYNNEI. Trimming took off 7 bases at V and 6 bases at J, with 22 bases between the two ends.

In nucleotides, the CDR3 is TGTGCCAGCAGCTCCAGACTAGCGGGGGAAAAATCTGAGCAGTTCTTC. Translated: CASSSRLAGEKSEQFF. V usage is TRBV7-9 and J usage is TRBJ2-1, with 12 nucleotides matching TRBD2. V was pared by 4 bases and J by 9 bases, with 10 bases of the junction left unmatched. Germline lookup yields CDR1 SEHNR and CDR2 FQNEAQ (reference sequence). The CDR3 loop spans 16 amino acids.

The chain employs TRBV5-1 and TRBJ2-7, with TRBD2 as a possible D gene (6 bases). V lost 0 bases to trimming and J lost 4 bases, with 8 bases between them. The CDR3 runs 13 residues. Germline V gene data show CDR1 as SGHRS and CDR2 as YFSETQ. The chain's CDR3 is CASSLGEEYEQYF. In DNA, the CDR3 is TGCGCCAGCAGCTTGGGGGAGGAGTACGAGCAGTACTTC.

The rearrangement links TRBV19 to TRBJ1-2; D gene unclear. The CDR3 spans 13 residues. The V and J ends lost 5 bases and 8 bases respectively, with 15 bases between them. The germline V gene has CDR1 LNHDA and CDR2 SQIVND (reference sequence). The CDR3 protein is CASSSDSVAGYTF. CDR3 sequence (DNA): TGTGCCAGTAGTTCAGACTCCGTTGCCGGCTACACCTTC.

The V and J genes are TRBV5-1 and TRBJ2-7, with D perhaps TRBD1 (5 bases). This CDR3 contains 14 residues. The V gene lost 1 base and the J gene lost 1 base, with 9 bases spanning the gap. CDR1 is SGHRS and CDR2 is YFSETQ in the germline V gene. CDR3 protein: CASSLTQVSYEQYF. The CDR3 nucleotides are TGCGCCAGCAGCTTGACACAGGTTTCCTACGAGCAGTACTTC.

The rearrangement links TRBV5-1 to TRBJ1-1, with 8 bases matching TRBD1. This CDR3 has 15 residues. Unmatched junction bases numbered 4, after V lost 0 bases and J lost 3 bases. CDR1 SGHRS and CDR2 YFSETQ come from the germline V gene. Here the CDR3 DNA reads TGCGCCAGCAGCTTGGGTGGACAGGGCCACACTGAAGCTTTCTTT. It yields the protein CASSLGGQGHTEAFF.

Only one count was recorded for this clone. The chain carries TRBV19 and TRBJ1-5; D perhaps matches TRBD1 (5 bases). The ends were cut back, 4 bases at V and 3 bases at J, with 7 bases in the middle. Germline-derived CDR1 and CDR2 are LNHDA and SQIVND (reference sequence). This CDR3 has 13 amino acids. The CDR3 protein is CASSTGLNQPQHF. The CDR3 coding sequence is TGTGCCAGTAGTACAGGGCTCAATCAGCCCCAGCATTTT. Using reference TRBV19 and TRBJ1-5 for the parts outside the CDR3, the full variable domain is DGGITQSPKYLFRKEGQNVTLSCEQNLNHDAMYWYRQDPGQGLRLIYYSQIVNDFQKGDIAEGYSVSREKKESFPLTVTSAQKNPTAFYLCASSTGLNQPQHFGDGTRLSIL.

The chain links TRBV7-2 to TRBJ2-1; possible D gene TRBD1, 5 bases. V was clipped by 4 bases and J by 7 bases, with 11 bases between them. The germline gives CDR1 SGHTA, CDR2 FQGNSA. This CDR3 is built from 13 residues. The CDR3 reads CASSSYQGNEQFF. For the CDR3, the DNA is TGTGCCAGCAGCTCTTATCAGGGTAATGAGCAGTTCTTC.

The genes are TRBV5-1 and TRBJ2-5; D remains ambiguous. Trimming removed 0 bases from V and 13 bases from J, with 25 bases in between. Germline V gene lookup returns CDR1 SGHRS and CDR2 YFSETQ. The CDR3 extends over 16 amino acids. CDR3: CASSLGVNGRSLVVYF. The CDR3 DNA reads TGCGCCAGCAGCTTGGGGGTCAATGGACGGAGCTTGGTTGTGTACTTC.

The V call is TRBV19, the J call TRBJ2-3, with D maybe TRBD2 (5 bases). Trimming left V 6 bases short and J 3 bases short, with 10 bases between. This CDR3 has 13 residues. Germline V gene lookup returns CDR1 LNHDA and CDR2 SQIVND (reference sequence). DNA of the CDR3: TGTGCCAGTAGGCGGAGGAGTACAGATACGCAGTATTTT. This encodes CASRRRSTDTQYF.

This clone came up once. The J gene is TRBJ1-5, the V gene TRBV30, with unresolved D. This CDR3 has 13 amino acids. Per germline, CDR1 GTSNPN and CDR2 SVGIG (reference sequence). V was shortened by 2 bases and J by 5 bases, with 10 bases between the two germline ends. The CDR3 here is CAWSKQRDQPQHF. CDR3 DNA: TGTGCCTGGAGTAAACAAAGGGATCAGCCCCAGCATTTT.

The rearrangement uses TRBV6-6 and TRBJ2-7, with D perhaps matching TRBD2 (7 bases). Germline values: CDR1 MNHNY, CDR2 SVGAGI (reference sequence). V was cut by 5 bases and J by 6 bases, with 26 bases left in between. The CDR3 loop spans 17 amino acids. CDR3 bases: TGTGCCAGCAGTCCCTCCTCCCCAGGGGCAGGGAGGGGCGAGCAGTACTTC. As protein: CASSPSSPGAGRGEQYF.

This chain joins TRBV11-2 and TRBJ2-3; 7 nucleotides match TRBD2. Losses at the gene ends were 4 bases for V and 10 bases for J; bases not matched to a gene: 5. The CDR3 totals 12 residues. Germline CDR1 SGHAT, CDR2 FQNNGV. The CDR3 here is CASSSRLAAQYF. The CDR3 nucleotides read TGTGCCAGCAGCTCCCGACTAGCAGCGCAGTATTTT.

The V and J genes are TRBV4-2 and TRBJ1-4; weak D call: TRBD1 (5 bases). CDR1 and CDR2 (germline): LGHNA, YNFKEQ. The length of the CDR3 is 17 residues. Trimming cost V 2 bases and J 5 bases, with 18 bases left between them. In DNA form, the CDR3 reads TGTGCCAGCAGCCAATATGGGGGGGAGGAGGCGAATGAAAAACTGTTTTTT. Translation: CASSQYGGEEANEKLFF.

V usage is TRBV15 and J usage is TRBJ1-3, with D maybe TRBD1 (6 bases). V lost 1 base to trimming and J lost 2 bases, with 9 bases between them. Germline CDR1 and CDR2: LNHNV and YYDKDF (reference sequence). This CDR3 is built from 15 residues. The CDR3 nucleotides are TGTGCCACCAGCAGAGGGGGGGGCGCTGGAAACACCATATATTTT. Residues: CATSRGGGAGNTIYF.

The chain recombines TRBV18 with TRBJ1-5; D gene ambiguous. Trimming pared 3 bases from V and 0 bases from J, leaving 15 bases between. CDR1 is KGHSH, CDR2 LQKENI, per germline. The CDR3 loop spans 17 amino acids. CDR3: CASSPFGHSYSNQPQHF. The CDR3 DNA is TGTGCCAGCTCACCCTTTGGTCACAGCTATAGCAATCAGCCCCAGCATTTT.

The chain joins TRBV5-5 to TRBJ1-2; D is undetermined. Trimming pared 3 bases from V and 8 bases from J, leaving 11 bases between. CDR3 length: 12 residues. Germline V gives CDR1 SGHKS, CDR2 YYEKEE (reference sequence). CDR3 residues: CASSYMTEGYTF. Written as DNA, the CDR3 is TGTGCCAGCAGCTATATGACGGAGGGCTACACCTTC.

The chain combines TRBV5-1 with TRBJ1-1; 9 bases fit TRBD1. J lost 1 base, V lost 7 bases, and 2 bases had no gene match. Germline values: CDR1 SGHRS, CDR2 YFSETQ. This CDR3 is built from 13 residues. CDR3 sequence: CASWGQGNTEAFF. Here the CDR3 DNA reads TGCGCCAGCTGGGGACAGGGGAACACTGAAGCTTTCTTT.

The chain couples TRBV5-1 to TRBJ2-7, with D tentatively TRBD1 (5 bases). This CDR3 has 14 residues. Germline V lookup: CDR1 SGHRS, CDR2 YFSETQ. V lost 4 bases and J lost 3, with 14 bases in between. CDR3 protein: CASSLTGENYEQYF. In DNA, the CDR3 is TGCGCCAGCAGCCTTACAGGAGAGAACTACGAGCAGTACTTC.

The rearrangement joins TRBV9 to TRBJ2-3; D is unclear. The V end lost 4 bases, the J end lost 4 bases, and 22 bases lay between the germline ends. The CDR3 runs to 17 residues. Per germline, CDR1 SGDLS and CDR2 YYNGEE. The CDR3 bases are TGTGCCAGCAGCCCTCCCGCTAGGGCGGTGGGCTCAGATACGCAGTATTTT. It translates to CASSPPARAVGSDTQYF.

The CDR3 reads CASSLGIQGGPLHF. In DNA, the CDR3 is TGCGCCAGCAGCTTGGGGATTCAGGGAGGACCCCTCCACTTT. The genes are TRBV5-1 and TRBJ1-6; TRBD1 might be the D (5 bases). Per germline, CDR1 SGHRS and CDR2 YFSETQ. The CDR3 has 14 residues. V lost 0 bases and J 12 bases, leaving 13 bases between the germline ends. The full variable domain, completed using reference TRBV5-1 and TRBJ1-6, is KAGVTQTPRYLIKTRGQQVTLSCSPISGHRSVSWYQQTPGQGLQFLFEYFSETQRNKGNFPGRFSGRQFSNSRSEMNVSTLELGDSALYLCASSLGIQGGPLHFGNGTRLTVT.

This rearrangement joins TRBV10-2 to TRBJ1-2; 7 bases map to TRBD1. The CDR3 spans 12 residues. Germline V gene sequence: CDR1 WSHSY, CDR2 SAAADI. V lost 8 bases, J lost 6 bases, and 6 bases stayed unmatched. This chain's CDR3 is CASSGTEDGYTF. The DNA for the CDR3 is TGCGCCAGCTCCGGGACAGAGGATGGCTACACCTTC.